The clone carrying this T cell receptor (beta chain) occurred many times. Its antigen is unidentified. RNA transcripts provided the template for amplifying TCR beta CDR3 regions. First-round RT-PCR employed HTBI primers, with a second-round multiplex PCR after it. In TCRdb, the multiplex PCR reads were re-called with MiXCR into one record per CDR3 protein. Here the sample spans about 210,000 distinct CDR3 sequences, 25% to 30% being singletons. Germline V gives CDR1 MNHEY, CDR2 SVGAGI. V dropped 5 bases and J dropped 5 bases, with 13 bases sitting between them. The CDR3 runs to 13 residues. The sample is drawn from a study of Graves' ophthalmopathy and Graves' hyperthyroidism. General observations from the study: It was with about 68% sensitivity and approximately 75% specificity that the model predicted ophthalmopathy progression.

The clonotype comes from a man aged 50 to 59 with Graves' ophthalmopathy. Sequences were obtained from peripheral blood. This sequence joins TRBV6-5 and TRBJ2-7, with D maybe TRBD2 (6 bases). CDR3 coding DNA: TGTGCCAGCAGTCTCGGGGGACGGGACGAGCAGTACTTC. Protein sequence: CASSLGGRDEQYF.